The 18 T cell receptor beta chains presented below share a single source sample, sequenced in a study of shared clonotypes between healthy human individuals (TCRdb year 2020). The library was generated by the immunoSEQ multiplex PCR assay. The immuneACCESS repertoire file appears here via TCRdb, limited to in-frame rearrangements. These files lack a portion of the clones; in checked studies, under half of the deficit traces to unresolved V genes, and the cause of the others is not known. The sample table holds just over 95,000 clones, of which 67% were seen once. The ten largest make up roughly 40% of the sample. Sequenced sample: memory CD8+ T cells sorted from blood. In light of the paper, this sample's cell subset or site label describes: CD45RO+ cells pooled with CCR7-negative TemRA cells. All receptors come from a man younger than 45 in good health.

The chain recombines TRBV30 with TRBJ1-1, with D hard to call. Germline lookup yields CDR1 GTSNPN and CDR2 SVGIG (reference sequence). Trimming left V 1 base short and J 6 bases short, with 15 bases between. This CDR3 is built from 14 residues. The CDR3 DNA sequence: TGTGCCTGGAGTGCCTCTAGCAGTAGCGCTGAAGCTTTCTTT. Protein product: CAWSASSSSAEAFF. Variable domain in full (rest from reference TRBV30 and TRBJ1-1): SQTIHQWPATLVQPVGSPLSLECTVEGTSNPNLYWYRQAAGRGLQLLFYSVGIGQISSEVPQNLSASRPQDRQFILSSKKLLLSDSGFYLCAWSASSSSAEAFFGQGTRLTVV.

The CDR3 is CASNPGTRTLLQSEQYF. The CDR3 DNA reads TGTGCCAGCAACCCGGGGACACGGACACTACTACAAAGCGAGCAGTACTTC. This rearrangement joins TRBV2 to TRBJ2-7; TRBD1 is a possible D gene (6 bases). Germline assignment: CDR1 SNHLY and CDR2 FYNNEI. The V and J ends lost 7 bases and 6 bases respectively, with 28 bases between them. The CDR3 covers 17 residues.

This CDR3 is CASSPGQGASGELFF. CDR3 coding DNA: TGTGCCAGCTCCCCAGGACAGGGGGCTTCCGGGGAGCTGTTTTTT. The chain combines TRBV18 with TRBJ2-2; 11 bases are shared with TRBD1. Germline V gene lookup returns CDR1 KGHSH and CDR2 LQKENI. V shed 6 bases, J shed 6 bases, and the junction held 6 bases outside the gene matches. The CDR3 totals 15 residues.

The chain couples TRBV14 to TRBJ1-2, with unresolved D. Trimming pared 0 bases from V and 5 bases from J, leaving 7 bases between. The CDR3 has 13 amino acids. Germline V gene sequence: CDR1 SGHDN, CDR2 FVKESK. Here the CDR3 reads CASSQDRKYGYTF. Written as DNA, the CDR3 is TGTGCCAGCAGCCAAGACAGGAAGTATGGCTACACCTTC.

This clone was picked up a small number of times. The CDR3 here is CASTTWNSGETQYF. The CDR3 DNA reads as TGTGCCAGCACCACCTGGAATTCCGGGGAGACCCAGTACTTC. The chain couples TRBV2 to TRBJ2-5, with D unresolved. CDR1 SNHLY and CDR2 FYNNEI come from the germline V gene. The CDR3 has 14 amino acids. V lost 7 bases, J lost 5 bases, and 17 bases lay in between.

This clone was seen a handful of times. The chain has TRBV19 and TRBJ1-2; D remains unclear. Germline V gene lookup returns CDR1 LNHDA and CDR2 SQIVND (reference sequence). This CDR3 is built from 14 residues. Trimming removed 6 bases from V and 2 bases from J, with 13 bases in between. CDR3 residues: CASSVRVANYGYTF. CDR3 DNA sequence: TGTGCCAGTAGCGTTCGTGTGGCGAACTATGGCTACACCTTC.

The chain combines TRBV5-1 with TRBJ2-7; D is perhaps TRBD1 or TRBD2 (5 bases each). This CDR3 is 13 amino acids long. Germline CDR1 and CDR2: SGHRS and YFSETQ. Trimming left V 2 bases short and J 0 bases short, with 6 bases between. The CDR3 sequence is CASSFGGSYEQYF. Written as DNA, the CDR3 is TGCGCCAGCAGCTTTGGGGGCTCCTACGAGCAGTACTTC.

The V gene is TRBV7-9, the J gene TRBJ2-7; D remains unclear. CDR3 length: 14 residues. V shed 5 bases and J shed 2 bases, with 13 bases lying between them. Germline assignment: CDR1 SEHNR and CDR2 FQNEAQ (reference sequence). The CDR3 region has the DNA TGTGCCAGCAGCCAGACAATTAAGGCCTACGAGCAGTACTTC. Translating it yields CASSQTIKAYEQYF.

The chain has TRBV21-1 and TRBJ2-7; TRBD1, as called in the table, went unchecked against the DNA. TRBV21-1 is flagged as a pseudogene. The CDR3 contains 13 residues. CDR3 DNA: TGTGCCAGCAGCAACACAGGGATCTACGAGCAGTACTTC. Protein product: CASSNTGIYEQYF.

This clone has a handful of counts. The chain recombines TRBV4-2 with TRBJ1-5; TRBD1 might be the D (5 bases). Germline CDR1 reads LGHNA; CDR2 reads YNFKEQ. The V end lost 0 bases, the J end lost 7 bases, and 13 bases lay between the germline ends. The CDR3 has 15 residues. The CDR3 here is CASSQDREGYQPQHF. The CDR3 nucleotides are TGTGCCAGCAGCCAAGACAGGGAGGGTTACCAGCCCCAGCATTTT.

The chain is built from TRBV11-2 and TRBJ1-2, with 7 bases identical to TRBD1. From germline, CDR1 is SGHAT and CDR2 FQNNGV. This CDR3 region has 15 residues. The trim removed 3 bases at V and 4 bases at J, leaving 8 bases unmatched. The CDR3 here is CASSLGQYNLYGYTF. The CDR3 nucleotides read TGTGCCAGCAGCTTGGGACAGTATAACCTCTATGGCTACACCTTC.

CDR3 sequence reads: CASTGDSYEQYF. The DNA for the CDR3 is TGTGCCAGCACAGGGGACTCCTACGAGCAGTACTTC. The chain is built from TRBV6-6 and TRBJ2-7; tentative D call: TRBD1 (6 bases). Per the germline V gene, CDR1 is MNHNY and CDR2 is SVGAGI (reference sequence). The CDR3 is 12 amino acids. The ends were cut back, 7 bases at V and 0 bases at J, with 7 bases in the middle.

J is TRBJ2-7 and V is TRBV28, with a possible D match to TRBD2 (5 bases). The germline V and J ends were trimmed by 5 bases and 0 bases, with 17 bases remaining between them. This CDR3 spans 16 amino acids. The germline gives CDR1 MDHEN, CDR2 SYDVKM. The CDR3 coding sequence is TGTGCCAGCAGTCCCCCACTGGAGCGGTACTCCTACGAGCAGTACTTC. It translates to CASSPPLERYSYEQYF.

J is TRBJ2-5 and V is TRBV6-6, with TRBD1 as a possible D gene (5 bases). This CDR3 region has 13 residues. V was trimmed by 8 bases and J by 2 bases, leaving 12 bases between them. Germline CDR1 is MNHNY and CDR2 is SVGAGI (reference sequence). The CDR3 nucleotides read TGTGCCAGCGCCAGGGATAGACAAGAGACCCAGTACTTC. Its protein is CASARDRQETQYF.

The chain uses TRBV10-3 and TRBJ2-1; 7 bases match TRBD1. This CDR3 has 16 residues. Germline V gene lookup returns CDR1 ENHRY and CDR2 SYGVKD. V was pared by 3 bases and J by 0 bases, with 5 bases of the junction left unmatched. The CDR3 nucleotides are TGTGCCATCAGTGACCAGACAGGGCTCTCCTACAATGAGCAGTTCTTC. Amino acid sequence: CAISDQTGLSYNEQFF.

CDR3 sequence: CASSPSTGEQTYEQYF. The CDR3 DNA is TGTGCCAGCAGCCCGTCAACAGGGGAACAAACCTACGAGCAGTACTTC. This rearrangement joins TRBV27 to TRBJ2-7; TRBD1 matches at 7 bases. The CDR3 sequence is 16 residues long. The V gene end was trimmed by 6 bases and the J gene end by 2 bases; junction bases not matched to a gene: 13. CDR1 and CDR2 (germline): MNHEY, SMNVEV (reference sequence).

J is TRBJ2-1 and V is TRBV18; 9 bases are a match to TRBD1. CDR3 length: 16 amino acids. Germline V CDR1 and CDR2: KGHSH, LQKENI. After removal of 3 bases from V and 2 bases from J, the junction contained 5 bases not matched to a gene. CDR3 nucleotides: TGTGCCAGCTCACCTACCAGACAGGGGGCCTACAATGAGCAGTTCTTC. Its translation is CASSPTRQGAYNEQFF. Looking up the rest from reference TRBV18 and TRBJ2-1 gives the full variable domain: NAGVMQNPRHLVRRRGQEARLRCSPMKGHSHVYWYRQLPEEGLKFMVYLQKENIIDESGMPKERFSAEFPKEGPSILRIQQVVRGDSAAYFCASSPTRQGAYNEQFFGPGTRLTVL.

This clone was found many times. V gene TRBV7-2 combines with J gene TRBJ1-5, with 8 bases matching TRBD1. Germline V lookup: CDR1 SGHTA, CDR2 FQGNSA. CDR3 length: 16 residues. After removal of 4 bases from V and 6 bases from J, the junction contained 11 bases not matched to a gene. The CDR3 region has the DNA TGTGCCAGCAGCTCTACCCCGCAGGGGGCGGGTCAGCCCCAGCATTTT. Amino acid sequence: CASSSTPQGAGQPQHF.